These 27 T cell receptor beta chains originate from one sample sequenced in a study of beta chain features in type 1 diabetes. Expressed TCRB transcripts got sequenced, as all isolated RNA was reverse transcribed. Sequencing used immunoSEQ multiplex PCR; TCRdb keeps in-frame clones, though not all of them. The sample includes fewer than 350,000 clones, roughly a fifth of them seen just once. The specimen sequenced was naive CD4+ T cells from blood. These receptors were collected from a woman aged 18-35 years in good health.

The V gene is TRBV30, the J gene TRBJ2-7; maybe TRBD1 (6 bases). Trimming shortened V by 3 bases and J by 5 bases, and 17 bases separated the two germline ends. CDR1 and CDR2 from the germline V gene are GTSNPN and SVGIG (reference sequence). The length of the CDR3 is 14 residues. CDR3 coding DNA: TGTGCCTGGAGACAAAACCTGGACAGCGACGAGCAGTACTTC. This gives the protein CAWRQNLDSDEQYF.

The J gene is TRBJ2-5, the V gene TRBV4-1, with D possibly being TRBD2 (6 bases). CDR1 and CDR2 (germline): MGHRA, YSYEKL. V shed 0 bases and J shed 4 bases, with 12 bases lying between them. CDR3 length: 15 amino acids. This chain's CDR3 is CASSQEWRDPETQYF. CDR3 nucleotide sequence: TGCGCCAGCAGCCAAGAATGGAGGGACCCAGAGACCCAGTACTTC.

This clone came up a few times. The gene calls are TRBV29-1 and TRBJ1-2, with TRBD1 matching over 10 bases. Germline CDR1 SQVTM, CDR2 ANQGSEA. The CDR3 extends over 14 amino acids. After removal of 4 bases from V and 7 bases from J, the junction contained 9 bases not matched to a gene. CDR3: CSVGGQGRPTGYTF. The DNA of the CDR3 is TGCAGCGTTGGGGGACAGGGGAGGCCTACTGGCTACACCTTC.

In the case of this clone: Within the sample, other DNA sequences also encode this same CDR3. This chain connects TRBV5-1 to TRBJ2-7; D uncertain. The length of the CDR3 is 14 residues. V lost 5 bases and J 0 bases, leaving 12 bases between the germline ends. Per germline, CDR1 SGHRS and CDR2 YFSETQ. The CDR3: CASSAGPSSYEQYF. The DNA for the CDR3 is TGCGCCAGCAGTGCTGGCCCTAGCTCCTACGAGCAGTACTTC.

In this sample, this clone turned up a few times. V gene TRBV25-1 combines with J gene TRBJ1-2; unclear D gene. CDR1 and CDR2 (germline): MGHDK, SYGVNS. The CDR3 spans 14 residues. Trimming removed 4 bases from V and 7 bases from J, with 16 bases in between. CDR3 nucleotides: TGTGCCAGCAGTGTGGACTGGGCAGGAGCTGGCTACACCTTC. Its protein product is CASSVDWAGAGYTF.

The genes are TRBV9 and TRBJ2-7; TRBD2 might be the D (5 bases). This CDR3 comprises 14 residues. V was pared by 0 bases and J by 3 bases, with 10 bases between. Germline loops: CDR1 SGDLS, CDR2 YYNGEE. Written as DNA, the CDR3 is TGTGCCAGCAGCGTAGAGACGGGGTTCTACGAGCAGTACTTC. It is translated as CASSVETGFYEQYF.

This clone was counted a few times. The genes are TRBV14 and TRBJ2-5; TRBD1 is a possible D gene (6 bases). Trimming removed 3 bases from V and 5 bases from J, with 10 bases in between. The germline V gene has CDR1 SGHDN and CDR2 FVKESK. The CDR3 spans 13 residues. CDR3 loop: CASSHWGLETQYF. CDR3 in DNA: TGTGCCAGCAGCCATTGGGGGCTCGAGACCCAGTACTTC.

The chain joins TRBV9 to TRBJ2-1; TRBD2 matches 8 bases. The CDR3 loop spans 17 amino acids. CDR1 SGDLS and CDR2 YYNGEE come from the germline V gene. V was pared by 0 bases and J by 9 bases, with 14 bases of the junction left unmatched. The CDR3 is CASSVATGGSNEFEQFF. DNA of the CDR3: TGTGCCAGCAGCGTAGCTACGGGGGGGAGCAACGAATTTGAGCAGTTCTTC.

The chain recombines TRBV6-6 with TRBJ2-7; 7 bases are a match to TRBD1. The CDR3 extends over 14 amino acids. V lost 0 bases to trimming and J lost 3 bases; unmatched junction nucleotides: 2. Germline CDR1 and CDR2: MNHNY and SVGAGI (reference sequence). The CDR3 DNA is TGTGCCAGCAGTTACTCGGCAGGGGGCTACGAGCAGTACTTC. Amino acid sequence: CASSYSAGGYEQYF.

This sequence joins TRBV5-1 and TRBJ2-7; 7 bases line up with TRBD2. CDR1 and CDR2 (germline): SGHRS, YFSETQ. J gave up 3 bases and V 0 bases, and 6 bases lay outside the gene matches. The CDR3 has 15 residues. DNA for the CDR3: TGCGCCAGCAGCTTGGTGGCGGGGGTCCGCTACGAGCAGTACTTC. This codes for CASSLVAGVRYEQYF.

The chain combines TRBV29-1 with TRBJ2-1, with 8 bases matching TRBD2. CDR1 is SQVTM, CDR2 ANQGSEA, per germline. With V trimmed by 7 bases and J by 8 bases, 7 bases remained unmatched. CDR3 length: 12 amino acids. The CDR3 sequence: CSARAGGDEQFF. For the CDR3, the DNA is TGCAGCGCAAGGGCCGGGGGGGATGAGCAGTTCTTC.

This clone was seen a handful of times. The chain carries TRBV15 and TRBJ2-7, with D possibly being TRBD2 (7 bases). The CDR3 length is 13 residues. Trimming left V 5 bases short and J 4 bases short, with 12 bases between. CDR1 LNHNV and CDR2 YYDKDF come from the germline V gene (reference sequence). The CDR3 here is CATSGGALYEQYF. CDR3 nucleotide sequence: TGTGCCACCAGCGGGGGGGCCTTGTACGAGCAGTACTTC.

The chain combines TRBV20-1 with TRBJ1-1; the D gene is possibly TRBD1 (6 bases). CDR1 and CDR2 from the germline V gene are DFQATT and SNEGSKA (reference sequence). The length of the CDR3 is 11 residues. The ends were cut back, 3 bases at V and 10 bases at J, with 12 bases in the middle. This chain's CDR3 is CSARGDRRAFF. DNA of the CDR3: TGCAGTGCTAGGGGAGACAGGCGAGCTTTCTTT.

The chain combines TRBV11-2 with TRBJ2-5; D possibly corresponds to TRBD2 (5 bases). Germline assignment: CDR1 SGHAT and CDR2 FQNNGV. This CDR3 contains 13 residues. V was clipped by 5 bases and J by 5 bases, with 12 bases between them. CDR3 region: CASSPTREETQYF. CDR3 in DNA: TGTGCCAGCAGCCCAACTAGGGAGGAGACCCAGTACTTC.

Only a few counts were recorded for this clone. The V gene is TRBV6-7, the J gene TRBJ2-7, with 7 bases aligning to TRBD1. TRBV6-7 is an open reading frame, and its role is uncertain. The CDR3 totals 13 residues. Trimming removed 10 bases from V and 0 bases from J; junction bases left unmatched: 6. Here the CDR3 reads CAISRDSSYEQYF. As DNA, the CDR3 is TGTGCCATTTCTCGGGACAGCTCCTACGAGCAGTACTTC.

A few counts support this clone. The CDR3: CASSQVGYGLRSYEQYF. The CDR3 DNA is TGCGCCAGCAGCCAAGTAGGTTACGGGTTGCGCTCCTACGAGCAGTACTTC. The V gene is TRBV4-1, the J gene TRBJ2-7; D remains ambiguous. The CDR3 spans 17 residues. The V and J ends lost 1 base and 0 bases respectively, with 16 bases between them. In germline, CDR1 is MGHRA, CDR2 YSYEKL.

This clone has a handful of counts. V is TRBV7-2 and J is TRBJ2-1; 8 bases are shared with TRBD1. The CDR3 spans 16 residues. Germline V gene sequence: CDR1 SGHTA, CDR2 FQGNSA. V dropped 5 bases and J dropped 4; count of bases not matched to a gene: 10. The CDR3 region has the DNA TGTGCCAGCAGCGGCTGGGGACAGGCTAATTACAATGAGCAGTTCTTC. Amino acids: CASSGWGQANYNEQFF.

V and J are TRBV7-9 and TRBJ2-3; 15 bases line up with TRBD2. CDR3 size: 18 residues. V was pared by 5 bases and J by 8 bases, with 14 bases of the junction left unmatched. Per the germline V gene, CDR1 is SEHNR and CDR2 is FQNEAQ (reference sequence). Written as DNA, the CDR3 is TGTGCCAGCAGCGTGGGACTAGCGGGGGGAAAGACGATTGGTACGCAGTATTTT. It codes for CASSVGLAGGKTIGTQYF.

V and J are TRBV30 and TRBJ2-1; 7 positions agree with TRBD2. V shed 0 bases and J 7 bases; nucleotides not matched to a gene: 3. Germline V lookup: CDR1 GTSNPN, CDR2 SVGIG (reference sequence). This CDR3 is built from 13 residues. DNA of the CDR3: TGTGCCTGGAGTGTAGGGCGGGAGAATGAGCAGTTCTTC. This gives the protein CAWSVGRENEQFF.

V is TRBV9 and J is TRBJ2-1, with 9 bases matching TRBD1. The CDR3 contains 14 residues. Germline-derived CDR1 and CDR2 are SGDLS and YYNGEE. With V trimmed by 3 bases and J by 8 bases, 6 bases remained unmatched. CDR3 region: CASSAGTGSDEQFF. CDR3 bases: TGTGCCAGCAGCGCTGGGACAGGGAGCGATGAGCAGTTCTTC.

The V gene is TRBV5-4, the J gene TRBJ1-1; tentative D call: TRBD1 (5 bases). V was clipped by 1 base and J by 6 bases, with 13 bases between them. Germline V gene lookup returns CDR1 SGHNT and CDR2 YYREEE (reference sequence). The CDR3 loop spans 14 amino acids. The CDR3 sequence is CASSLSFQGPEAFF. CDR3 nucleotides: TGTGCCAGCAGCTTGAGTTTTCAGGGTCCTGAAGCTTTCTTT.

The CDR3 sequence is CACGVANYGYTF. The CDR3 bases are TGTGCTTGCGGAGTAGCTAACTATGGCTACACCTTC. This rearrangement joins TRBV30 to TRBJ1-2, with D unresolved. The germline CDR1 and CDR2 sequences are GTSNPN and SVGIG (reference sequence). This CDR3 contains 12 residues. Together with reference TRBV30 and TRBJ1-2, the CDR3 gives the full variable domain: SQTIHQWPATLVQPVGSPLSLECTVEGTSNPNLYWYRQAAGRGLQLLFYSVGIGQISSEVPQNLSASRPQDRQFILSSKKLLLSDSGFYLCACGVANYGYTFGSGTRLTVV.

V and J are TRBV11-2 and TRBJ2-3; no firm D call. V was cut by 1 base and J by 5 bases, with 10 bases left in between. CDR1 and CDR2 from the germline V gene are SGHAT and FQNNGV. The CDR3 length is 14 residues. CDR3 amino acids: CASSLGSSRDTQYF. The DNA for the CDR3 is TGTGCCAGCAGCTTAGGGTCGTCGAGAGATACGCAGTATTTT.

This clone showed up just a few times. The CDR3 DNA reads as TGTGCCAGCAGCCGTGGGGGGGGTAGCTCCTACGAGCAGTACTTC. Its translation is CASSRGGGSSYEQYF. The rearrangement links TRBV7-9 to TRBJ2-7; 7 bases map to TRBD2. The CDR3 spans 15 residues. Per the germline V gene, CDR1 is SEHNR and CDR2 is FQNEAQ (reference sequence). The J segment lost 0 bases and the V segment lost 5 bases, leaving 7 bases of the junction unmatched.

The V gene is TRBV11-1, the J gene TRBJ1-1, with 8 bases lining up with TRBD1. The CDR3 has 13 amino acids. V was clipped by 4 bases and J by 4 bases; unmatched bases: 2. Germline-derived CDR1 and CDR2 are SGHAT and FQDESV (reference sequence). CDR3: CASSSDRGTEAFF. CDR3 sequence (DNA): TGTGCCAGCAGCTCAGACAGGGGCACTGAAGCTTTCTTT.

In its sample, this clone was seen a few times. The V gene is TRBV14, the J gene TRBJ1-2, with TRBD1 as a possible D gene (6 bases). This CDR3 contains 14 residues. Trimming shortened V by 4 bases and J by 1 base, and 10 bases separated the two germline ends. Per germline, CDR1 SGHDN and CDR2 FVKESK. The CDR3 loop is CASSPGQFNYGYTF. The CDR3 DNA is TGTGCCAGCAGCCCCGGACAGTTTAACTATGGCTACACCTTC.

The chain joins TRBV11-2 to TRBJ1-1; no firm D call. V lost 6 bases to trimming and J lost 3 bases, with 11 bases between them. This CDR3 region has 13 residues. Germline values: CDR1 SGHAT, CDR2 FQNNGV. Here the CDR3 DNA reads TGTGCCAGCAGGTCCGACTACTACACTGAAGCTTTCTTT. Translated: CASRSDYYTEAFF. Complete variable domain (other parts from reference TRBV11-2 and TRBJ1-1): EAGVAQSPRYKIIEKRQSVAFWCNPISGHATLYWYQQILGQGPKLLIQFQNNGVVDDSQLPKDRFSAERLKGVDSTLKIQPAKLEDSAVYLCASRSDYYTEAFFGQGTRLTVV.